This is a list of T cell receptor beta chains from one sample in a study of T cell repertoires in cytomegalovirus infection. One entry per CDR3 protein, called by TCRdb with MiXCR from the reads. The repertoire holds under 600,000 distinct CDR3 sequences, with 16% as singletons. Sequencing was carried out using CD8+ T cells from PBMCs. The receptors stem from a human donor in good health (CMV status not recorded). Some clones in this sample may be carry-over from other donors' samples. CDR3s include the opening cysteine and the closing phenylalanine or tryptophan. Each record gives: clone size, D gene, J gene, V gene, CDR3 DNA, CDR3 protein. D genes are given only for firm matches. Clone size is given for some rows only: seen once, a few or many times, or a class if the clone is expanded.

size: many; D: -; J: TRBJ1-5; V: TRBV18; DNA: TGTGCCAGCTCACCACGCGCCAGGACAACTAACAATCAGCCCCAGCATTTT; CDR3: CASSPRARTTNNQPQHF
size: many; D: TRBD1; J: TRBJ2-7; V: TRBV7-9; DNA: TGTGCCAGCAGCACCGCGGGACAGGGTTTAGGAGACTACGAGCAGTACTTC; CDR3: CASSTAGQGLGDYEQYF
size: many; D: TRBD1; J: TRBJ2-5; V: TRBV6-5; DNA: TGTGCCAGCAGTTACCCTTCGGCAGGGGGAGACCAAGAGACCCAGTACTTC; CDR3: CASSYPSAGGDQETQYF
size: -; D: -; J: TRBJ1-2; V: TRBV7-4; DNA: TGTGCCAGCAGCTTAGTTGATTCCTATGGCTACACCTTC; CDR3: CASSLVDSYGYTF
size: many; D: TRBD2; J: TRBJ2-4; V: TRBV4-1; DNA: TGCGCCAGCAGCCTGCGTTCTAGCGGTCTAGCCAAAAACATTCAGTACTTC; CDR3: CASSLRSSGLAKNIQYF
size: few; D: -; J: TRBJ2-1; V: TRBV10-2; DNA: TGCGCCAGCAGTGAGTCAGTGGGTTTTGAGCAGTTCTTC; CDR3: CASSESVGFEQFF
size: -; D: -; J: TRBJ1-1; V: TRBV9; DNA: TGTGCCAGCAGCGTAGGGTCTCGCACTGAAGCTTTCTTT; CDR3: CASSVGSRTEAFF
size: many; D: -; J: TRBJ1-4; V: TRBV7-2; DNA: TGTGCCAGCAGCCCTACGGGGGGACCGGGACACTATAATGAAAAACTGTTTTTT; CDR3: CASSPTGGPGHYNEKLFF
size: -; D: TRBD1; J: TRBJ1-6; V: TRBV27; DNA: TGTGCCAGCAGTGCTCAGATAGGGGGCTGGAGTTCACCCCTCCACTTT; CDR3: CASSAQIGGWSSPLHF
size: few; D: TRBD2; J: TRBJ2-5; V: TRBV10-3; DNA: TGTGCCATCAGTGGACGACTAGCGGGGAGAACGGAGACCCAGTACTTC; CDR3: CAISGRLAGRTETQYF
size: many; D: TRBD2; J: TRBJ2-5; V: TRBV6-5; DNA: TGTGCCAGCAGTTACTCCCCAGCGGGGATCCTCGCGGAGACCCAGTACTTC; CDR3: CASSYSPAGILAETQYF
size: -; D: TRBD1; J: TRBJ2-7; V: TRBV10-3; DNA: TGTGCCATCGCGGGGGACAGGGTTGAGCAGTACTTC; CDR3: CAIAGDRVEQYF
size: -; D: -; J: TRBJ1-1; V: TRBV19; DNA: TGTGCCAGTAGTATACCCAGTTTTGAAGCTTTCTTT; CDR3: CASSIPSFEAFF
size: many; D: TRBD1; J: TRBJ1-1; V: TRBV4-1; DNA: TGCGCCAGCAGCGACCAGGGGGAGGTGAACACTGAAGCTTTCTTT; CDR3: CASSDQGEVNTEAFF
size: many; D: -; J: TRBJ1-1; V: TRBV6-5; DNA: TGTGCCAGCAGTTACTCGAGGAGGGATTGGGCTTTCTTT; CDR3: CASSYSRRDWAFF
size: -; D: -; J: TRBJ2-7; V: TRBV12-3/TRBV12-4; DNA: TGTGCCAGCAGTTTTAAGTTTTACGAGCAGTACTTC; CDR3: CASSFKFYEQYF
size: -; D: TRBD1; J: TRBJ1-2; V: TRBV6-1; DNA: TGTGCCAGCAGTGAAGTCGGGACAGAATTCAACTATGGCTACACCTTC; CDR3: CASSEVGTEFNYGYTF
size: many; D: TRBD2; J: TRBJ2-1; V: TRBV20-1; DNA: TGCAGTGCTAGAGATAGGTTGGCGGGAGTTGAGTCCTACAATGAGCAGTTCTTC; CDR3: CSARDRLAGVESYNEQFF
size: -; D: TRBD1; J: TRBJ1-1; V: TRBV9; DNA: TGTGCCAGCAGCGTCGGTACAGGGGGCAAGAACACTGAAGCTTTCTTT; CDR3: CASSVGTGGKNTEAFF
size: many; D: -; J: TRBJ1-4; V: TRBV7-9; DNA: TGTGCCAGCAGCCGGTTTGGGGAGGGAGCAACTAATGAAAAACTGTTTTTT; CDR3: CASSRFGEGATNEKLFF
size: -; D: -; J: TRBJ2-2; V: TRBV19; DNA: TGTGCCAGTAGTATAGAAGCCGGGGAGCTGTTTTTT; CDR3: CASSIEAGELFF
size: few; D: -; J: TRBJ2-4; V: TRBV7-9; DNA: TGTGCCAGCACTAACGACATAGGGAGAAACATTCAGTACTTC; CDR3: CASTNDIGRNIQYF
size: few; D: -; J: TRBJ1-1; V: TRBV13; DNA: TGTGCCAGCAGCTTTGAGTTGCGGCCCCGGGACACTGAAGCTTTCTTT; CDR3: CASSFELRPRDTEAFF
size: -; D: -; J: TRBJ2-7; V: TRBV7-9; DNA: TGTGCCAGCAGCGGTGGGACTCATTCCTACGAGCAGTACTTC; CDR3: CASSGGTHSYEQYF
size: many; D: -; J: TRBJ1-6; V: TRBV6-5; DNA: TGTGCCAGCAGTTACTCAGCCTCGGGGGAGGGTAATTCACCCCTCCACTTT; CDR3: CASSYSASGEGNSPLHF
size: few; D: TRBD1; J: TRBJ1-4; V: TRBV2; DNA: TGTGCCAGCAGTGTTAGCAGGGGGGGAACTAATGAAAAACTGTTTTTT; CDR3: CASSVSRGGTNEKLFF
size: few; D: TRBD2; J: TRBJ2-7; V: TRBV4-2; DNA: TGTGCCAGCAGCCAAGAAGCGGGAGGGACCTACGAGCAGTACTTC; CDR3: CASSQEAGGTYEQYF
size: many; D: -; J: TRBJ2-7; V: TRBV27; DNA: TGTGCCAGCAGTTTATCGAAGGGAACCTACGAGCAGTACTTC; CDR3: CASSLSKGTYEQYF
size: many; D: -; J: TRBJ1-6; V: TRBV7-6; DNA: TGTGCCAGCAGCCCCAACAAGAACACACCCCTCCACTTT; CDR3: CASSPNKNTPLHF
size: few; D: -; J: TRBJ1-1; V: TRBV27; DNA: TGTGCCAGCAGAAGCGTCCGGGACACTGAAGCTTTCTTT; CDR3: CASRSVRDTEAFF
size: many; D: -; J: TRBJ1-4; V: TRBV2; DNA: TGTGCCAGCAGTGAATTAAACAGCGAAAAACTGTTTTTT; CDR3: CASSELNSEKLFF
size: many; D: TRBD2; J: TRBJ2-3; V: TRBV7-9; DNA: TGTGCCAGCAGTCCTAGCGGAGGGGGCACAGATACGCAGTATTTT; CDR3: CASSPSGGGTDTQYF
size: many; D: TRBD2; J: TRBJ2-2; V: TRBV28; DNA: TGTGCCAGCAGTTTCAAGCGGGAGTTGGGCGGGGAGCTGTTTTTT; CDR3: CASSFKRELGGELFF
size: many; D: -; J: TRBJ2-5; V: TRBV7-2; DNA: TGTGCCAGCAGCCTAGATGGGGGCTCGAAGACCCAGTACTTC; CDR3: CASSLDGGSKTQYF
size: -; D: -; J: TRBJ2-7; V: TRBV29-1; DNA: TGCAGCGTGGGGGAGTCTGGTGTGGAGCAGTACTTC; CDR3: CSVGESGVEQYF
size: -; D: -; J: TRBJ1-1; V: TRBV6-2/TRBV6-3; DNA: TGTGCCAGCAGACAGGGCCCTGAAGCTTTCTTT; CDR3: CASRQGPEAFF
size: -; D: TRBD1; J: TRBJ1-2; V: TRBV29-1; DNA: TGCAGCGTTGAAGGGGACAGCTCTGGCTACACCTTC; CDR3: CSVEGDSSGYTF
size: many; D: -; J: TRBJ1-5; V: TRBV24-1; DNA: TGTGCCACCAGTGATAAATCAGGGACTCAGCCCCAGCATTTT; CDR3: CATSDKSGTQPQHF
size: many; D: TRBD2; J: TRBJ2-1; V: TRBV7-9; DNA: TGTGCCAGCAGCTTCGCCTCTAGCGGGGGGTTCAATGAGCAGTTCTTC; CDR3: CASSFASSGGFNEQFF
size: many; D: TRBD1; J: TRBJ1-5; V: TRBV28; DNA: TGTGCCAGCAGTTTGCTCCCTCCGGGACAGGGCAATCAGCCCCAGCATTTT; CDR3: CASSLLPPGQGNQPQHF
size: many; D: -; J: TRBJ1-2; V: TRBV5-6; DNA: TGTGCCAGCAGTCGAGACATCAAGACGAGCAGTGGGGTTGGCTACACCTTC; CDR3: CASSRDIKTSSGVGYTF
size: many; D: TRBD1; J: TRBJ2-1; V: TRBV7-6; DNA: TGTGCCAGCAGCTTAGCAGGGGCAGGACAGGGCTTCGAGCAGTTCTTC; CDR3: CASSLAGAGQGFEQFF
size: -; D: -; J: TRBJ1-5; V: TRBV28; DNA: TGTGCCACCCAGGAAGGATATGGCAATCAGCCCCAGCATTTT; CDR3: CATQEGYGNQPQHF